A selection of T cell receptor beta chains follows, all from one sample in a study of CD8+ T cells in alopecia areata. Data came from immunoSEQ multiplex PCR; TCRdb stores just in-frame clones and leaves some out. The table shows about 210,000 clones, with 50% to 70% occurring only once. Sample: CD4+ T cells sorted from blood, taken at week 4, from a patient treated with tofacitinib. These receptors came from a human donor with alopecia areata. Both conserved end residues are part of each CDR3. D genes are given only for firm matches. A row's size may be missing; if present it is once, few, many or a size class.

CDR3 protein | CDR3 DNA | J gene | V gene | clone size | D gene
CASSFQGGYEQFF | TGTGCCAGTAGTTTCCAGGGAGGGTATGAGCAGTTCTTC | TRBJ2-1 | TRBV19 | - | TRBD2
CSVGDRGYGYTF | TGCAGCGTTGGGGACAGGGGCTATGGCTACACCTTC | TRBJ1-2 | TRBV29-1 | - | TRBD1
CSVDGAANTGELFF | TGCAGCGTTGATGGGGCAGCCAACACCGGGGAGCTGTTTTTT | TRBJ2-2 | TRBV29-1 | - | -
CAWSPLGGRDQPQHF | TGTGCCTGGAGTCCCCTGGGGGGACGTGATCAGCCCCAGCATTTT | TRBJ1-5 | TRBV30 | - | -
CSVEDLVPDTQYF | TGCAGCGTTGAAGATCTGGTCCCAGATACGCAGTATTTT | TRBJ2-3 | TRBV29-1 | few | -
CASSQDETGLSGYTF | TGCGCCAGCAGCCAAGATGAGACAGGCCTGAGTGGCTACACCTTC | TRBJ1-2 | TRBV4-3 | - | -
CSIKTATDTQYF | TGCAGCATAAAGACAGCCACAGATACGCAGTATTTT | TRBJ2-3 | TRBV29-1 | few | -
CASSLAQEQTKNIQYF | TGTGCCAGCAGCTTAGCACAGGAACAAACCAAAAACATTCAGTACTTC | TRBJ2-4 | TRBV7-6 | few | -
CASSQDRVQKLFF | TGTGCCAGCAGCCAGGACAGGGTTCAAAAACTGTTTTTT | TRBJ1-4 | TRBV5-6 | - | TRBD1
CASSAGAGTEAFF | TGCGCCAGCAGCGCAGGGGCAGGGACTGAAGCTTTCTTT | TRBJ1-1 | TRBV5-1 | - | -
CASSYISGDNEQFF | TGCGCCAGCAGCTATATATCGGGGGACAATGAGCAGTTCTTC | TRBJ2-1 | TRBV5-1 | - | -
CASSLEAGFNQPQHF | TGTGCCAGCAGCTTAGAGGCAGGTTTCAATCAGCCCCAGCATTTT | TRBJ1-5 | TRBV7-6 | - | -
CASSLDRFSSYEQYF | TGTGCCAGCAGCTTAGATCGGTTCAGTTCCTACGAGCAGTACTTC | TRBJ2-7 | TRBV7-2 | few | -
CSVTGIGEAFF | TGCAGCGTCACAGGCATAGGGGAAGCTTTCTTT | TRBJ1-1 | TRBV29-1 | - | -
CAWSKRSAGTVGYTF | TGTGCCTGGAGTAAGAGAAGTGCTGGGACAGTCGGCTACACCTTC | TRBJ1-2 | TRBV30 | once | TRBD1
CASSLLPGQPYEQYF | TGCGCCAGCAGCTTGCTTCCGGGACAACCTTACGAGCAGTACTTC | TRBJ2-7 | TRBV5-1 | many | -
CASSILGTGGSNYGYTF | TGTGCCAGCAGTATACTAGGGACAGGGGGCTCTAACTATGGCTACACCTTC | TRBJ1-2 | TRBV28 | - | TRBD1
CASSDAGTGRSYTF | TGTGCCAGTAGTGATGCCGGGACAGGTCGGAGCTACACCTTC | TRBJ1-2 | TRBV19 | few | TRBD1
CASSLMTEGTEQFF | TGTGCCAGCAGTTTAATGACAGAGGGCACTGAGCAGTTCTTC | TRBJ2-1 | TRBV27 | - | -
CSAGVQGYTEAFF | TGCAGCGCTGGGGTACAGGGGTACACTGAAGCTTTCTTT | TRBJ1-1 | TRBV29-1 | - | TRBD1
CASSQDLEATGTEKLFF | TGCGCCAGCAGCCAAGACTTGGAAGCGACAGGGACGGAAAAACTGTTTTTT | TRBJ1-4 | TRBV4-3 | - | TRBD1
CASSLDVTREETQYF | TGCGCCAGCAGCTTGGACGTTACTAGGGAAGAGACCCAGTACTTC | TRBJ2-5 | TRBV5-1 | few | -
CASSENRVTDYTF | TGTGCCAGCAGCGAAAACAGGGTTACGGACTACACCTTC | TRBJ1-2 | TRBV13 | - | -
CASSEDGGGSYNEQFF | TGTGCCAGCAGTGAGGACGGCGGGGGGTCATACAATGAGCAGTTCTTC | TRBJ2-1 | TRBV25-1 | - | TRBD2
CASTGLETQYF | TGTGCCAGCACGGGGTTAGAGACCCAGTACTTC | TRBJ2-5 | TRBV6-5 | few | -
CSVDAGPGGEAFF | TGCAGCGTTGATGCAGGGCCGGGTGGTGAAGCTTTCTTT | TRBJ1-1 | TRBV29-1 | - | -
CSVAWGENTEAFF | TGCAGCGTCGCCTGGGGGGAGAACACTGAAGCTTTCTTT | TRBJ1-1 | TRBV29-1 | once | -
CASRTYNSPLHF | TGTGCCAGCCGGACCTATAATTCACCCCTCCACTTT | TRBJ1-6 | TRBV18 | - | -
CASSIRTVANTGELFF | TGTGCCAGTAGTATTCGGACAGTAGCGAACACCGGGGAGCTGTTTTTT | TRBJ2-2 | TRBV19 | few | -
CASSADRGGYTF | TGTGCCAGCAGCGCGGACAGGGGAGGCTACACCTTC | TRBJ1-2 | TRBV7-2 | - | TRBD1
CAWRGTDNTEAFF | TGTGCCTGGAGGGGGACAGACAACACTGAAGCTTTCTTT | TRBJ1-1 | TRBV30 | - | TRBD1
CAWSRDRGNEKLFF | TGTGCCTGGAGTCGGGACAGGGGGAATGAAAAACTGTTTTTT | TRBJ1-4 | TRBV30 | - | TRBD1
CASSLGTAQETQYF | TGCGCCAGCAGCTTGGGGACAGCCCAAGAGACCCAGTACTTC | TRBJ2-5 | TRBV5-1 | - | -
CASSGSSGGPSNTGELFF | TGTGCCAGCAGCGGTTCTAGCGGGGGGCCATCGAACACCGGGGAGCTGTTTTTT | TRBJ2-2 | TRBV9 | - | TRBD2
CSVKIAQTGIQYF | TGCAGCGTAAAGATCGCCCAAACGGGCATTCAGTACTTC | TRBJ2-4 | TRBV29-1 | - | -
CSVQQGRGYTF | TGCAGCGTTCAACAGGGCCGTGGCTACACCTTC | TRBJ1-2 | TRBV29-1 | - | -
CSVDRSARDEAFF | TGCAGCGTTGATCGGTCCGCCCGGGACGAAGCTTTCTTT | TRBJ1-1 | TRBV29-1 | few | -
CASSYGWQGETGELFF | TGTGCCAGCAGTTATGGGTGGCAGGGCGAGACCGGGGAGCTGTTTTTT | TRBJ2-2 | TRBV6-5 | - | -
CASSLVGGYTF | TGTGCCAGCAGCTTGGTCGGGGGCTACACCTTC | TRBJ1-2 | TRBV5-6 | - | -
CAIRDRGTGANVLTF | TGTGCCATCAGGGACAGGGGGACTGGGGCCAACGTCCTGACTTTC | TRBJ2-6 | TRBV10-3 | - | TRBD1
CSVGRQGILNTEAFF | TGCAGCGTTGGTCGACAGGGGATATTGAACACTGAAGCTTTCTTT | TRBJ1-1 | TRBV29-1 | - | TRBD1
CASSQGDRELYEQYF | TGCGCCAGCAGCCAAGGGGACAGGGAACTCTACGAGCAGTACTTC | TRBJ2-7 | TRBV4-3 | once | TRBD1
CASSSVGLGIETQYF | TGCGCCAGCAGCTCCGTTGGACTAGGGATCGAGACCCAGTACTTC | TRBJ2-5 | TRBV5-1 | - | TRBD2
CSVSGLAVFDNEQFF | TGCAGCGTTAGTGGACTAGCGGTTTTTGACAATGAGCAGTTCTTC | TRBJ2-1 | TRBV29-1 | - | TRBD2
CATTRGPDTQYF | TGTGCCACCACCCGGGGGCCAGATACGCAGTATTTT | TRBJ2-3 | TRBV6-1 | few | -